Listed below are T cell receptor beta chains from one sample, sequenced in a study of cytomegalovirus exposure and HLA in healthy donors. TCRdb's copy holds only in-frame clones and misses some; the assay was immunoSEQ multiplex PCR. This sample has 50,000 to 65,000 clones, with approximately 70% found just once. Source material: PBMCs. The origin of the receptors is a woman between 50 and 59 years old in good health and CMV-seropositive. The CDR3 runs from the conserved cysteine through the conserved F or W. D genes are given only for firm matches. Where a row states a size, it is once, few, many or the class of an expanded clone; other rows omit it.

j_gene | d_gene | v_gene | abundance | CDR3aa | CDR3nt
TRBJ2-7 | TRBD2 | TRBV19 | NA | CASSIGTSGTYEQYF | TGTGCCAGTAGTATAGGGACTAGCGGGACCTACGAGCAGTACTTC
TRBJ1-1 | NA | TRBV27 | NA | CASRKGLNTEAFF | TGTGCCAGCAGGAAGGGGCTGAACACTGAAGCTTTCTTT
TRBJ2-7 | NA | TRBV7-2 | few | CATTDPGDEQYF | TGTGCCACGACAGACCCTGGCGACGAGCAGTACTTC
TRBJ1-1 | NA | TRBV7-9 | once | CASSGQYTEAFF | TGTGCCAGCAGCGGGCAGTACACTGAAGCTTTCTTT
TRBJ2-3 | NA | TRBV5-4 | NA | CASSPSVVGITDTQYF | TGTGCCAGCAGCCCATCGGTAGTGGGCATCACAGATACGCAGTATTTT
TRBJ1-2 | TRBD1 | TRBV6-5 | NA | CASRHRGANYGYTF | TGTGCCAGCAGGCACAGGGGCGCTAACTATGGCTACACCTTC
TRBJ2-7 | TRBD1 | TRBV5-1 | NA | CASSPNDQGARYEQYF | TGCGCCAGCAGCCCGAATGATCAGGGGGCCCGGTACGAGCAGTACTTC
TRBJ1-2 | TRBD1 | TRBV4-2 | NA | CASSQVRGTGLGGYTF | TGTGCCAGCAGCCAAGTTCGGGGGACAGGCCTCGGGGGCTACACCTTC
TRBJ2-1 | TRBD2 | TRBV7-2 | NA | CASTLVAGGINEQFF | TGTGCCAGCACCTTGGTAGCGGGAGGAATAAATGAGCAGTTCTTC
TRBJ2-7 | NA | TRBV5-1 | NA | CASSTGSYEQYF | TGCGCCAGCAGCACAGGTTCCTACGAGCAGTACTTC
TRBJ1-3 | TRBD1 | TRBV5-1 | NA | CASSTRQGVSGNTIYF | TGCGCCAGCAGCACCCGACAGGGAGTCTCTGGAAACACCATATATTTT
TRBJ2-5 | NA | TRBV2 | NA | CASSITGTGTQYF | TGTGCCAGCAGTATAACAGGGACGGGGACCCAGTACTTC
TRBJ1-2 | NA | TRBV6-5 | NA | CASSSRGSANYGYTF | TGTGCCAGCAGTTCCCGAGGGTCCGCTAACTATGGCTACACCTTC
TRBJ2-5 | TRBD2 | TRBV18 | few | CASSPLGTSGRARETQYF | TGTGCCAGCTCACCGCTTGGGACTAGCGGGAGGGCCCGGGAGACCCAGTACTTC